The rows below give T cell receptor beta chains drawn from one sample of a study of OX40 agonist ivuxolimab in advanced cancers. Sequencing used immunoSEQ multiplex PCR; TCRdb keeps in-frame clones, though not all of them. The profile shows some 71,000 clones, over 80% of them singletons. Here the sequenced sample was CD4+ or CD8+ T cells sorted from blood, taken in a trial of the OX40 agonist ivuxolimab. The receptor source for this set is an adult with an advanced solid tumor such as melanoma, head and neck, liver or kidney cancer. Each CDR3 is given with its conserved first and last residue. A D gene is named only where the DNA matches it firmly. For some rows the clone size is stated as once, few or many, or as a class when expanded; others skip it.

j_call | cdr3_length | d_call | clone_size | v_call | cdr3_aa | cdr3_nt
TRBJ1-1 | 13 | TRBD1 | few | TRBV5-1 | CASRGQMNTEAFF | TGCGCCAGCAGGGGACAGATGAACACTGAAGCTTTCTTT
TRBJ1-4 | 15 | TRBD1 | . | TRBV7-6 | CASSRWTGENEKLFF | TGTGCCAGCAGCCGTTGGACAGGGGAAAATGAAAAACTGTTTTTT
TRBJ2-5 | 14 | TRBD2 | . | TRBV18 | CASSPGTTEETQYF | TGTGCCAGCTCACCCGGGACTACAGAAGAGACCCAGTACTTC
TRBJ2-7 | 13 | . | . | TRBV23-1 | CASSQSESPGQYF | TGCGCCAGCAGTCAATCGGAGAGTCCTGGCCAGTACTTC
TRBJ1-2 | 17 | TRBD1 | . | TRBV29-1 | CSVEDPPRDRESVSYTF | TGCAGCGTTGAAGATCCCCCGCGGGACAGGGAATCGGTGAGCTACACCTTC
TRBJ2-5 | 16 | TRBD2 | . | TRBV5-5 | CASSLGAGGGEETQYF | TGTGCCAGCAGCTTGGGGGCGGGAGGAGGTGAAGAGACCCAGTACTTC
TRBJ2-3 | 15 | TRBD1 | . | TRBV5-1 | CASSPQGIGADTQYF | TGCGCCAGCAGCCCACAGGGGATTGGCGCAGATACGCAGTATTTT
TRBJ2-1 | 16 | TRBD2 | . | TRBV7-6 | CASSLATSGSYNEQFF | TGTGCCAGCAGCTTAGCAACTAGCGGGAGTTACAATGAGCAGTTCTTC
TRBJ2-7 | 12 | . | . | TRBV7-8 | CASSPYGAEQYF | TGTGCCAGCAGCCCCTACGGGGCCGAGCAGTACTTC
TRBJ2-3 | 15 | . | . | TRBV6-1 | CASSEALADTDTQYF | TGTGCCAGCAGTGAAGCACTAGCAGACACAGATACGCAGTATTTT
TRBJ1-5 | 16 | . | . | TRBV30 | CAWRSRAGIGNQPQHF | TGTGCCTGGAGATCCAGGGCGGGTATTGGCAATCAGCCCCAGCATTTT
TRBJ2-1 | 15 | . | . | TRBV7-9 | CASSLLAGSYNEQFF | TGTGCCAGCAGCTTACTGGCAGGGAGTTACAATGAGCAGTTCTTC
TRBJ2-7 | 14 | . | . | TRBV7-2 | CASSLDRPSYEQYF | TGTGCCAGCAGCTTAGACAGGCCCTCCTACGAGCAGTACTTC
TRBJ1-1 | 17 | . | . | TRBV10-2 | CASSDNGMVRGNTEAFF | TGCGCCAGCAGTGATAATGGAATGGTGAGGGGAAACACTGAAGCTTTCTTT
TRBJ1-5 | 14 | . | . | TRBV27 | CASSPLTFNQPQHF | TGTGCCAGCAGCCCCCTTACTTTCAATCAGCCCCAGCATTTT
TRBJ1-2 | 14 | . | . | TRBV6-6 | CASRGTTGGNGYTF | TGTGCCAGCAGGGGAACTACAGGTGGTAATGGCTACACCTTC
TRBJ1-6 | 12 | . | few | TRBV11-2 | CASRAGISPLHF | TGTGCCAGCCGAGCGGGGATTTCACCCCTCCACTTT
TRBJ1-4 | 14 | TRBD1 | . | TRBV18 | CASSPRQGYEKLFF | TGTGCCAGCTCACCGAGACAGGGTTATGAAAAACTGTTTTTT
TRBJ2-1 | 16 | TRBD2 | . | TRBV29-1 | CSVEGGAGGWDNEQFF | TGCAGCGTTGAAGGTGGAGCGGGGGGATGGGACAATGAGCAGTTCTTC
TRBJ2-7 | 16 | . | . | TRBV14 | CASSQSTRNGGYEQYF | TGTGCCAGCAGCCAGAGCACTAGGAATGGGGGCTACGAGCAGTACTTC
TRBJ2-7 | 14 | TRBD1 | . | TRBV4-3 | CASSYRTGDYEQYF | TGCGCCAGCAGCTATAGAACAGGGGACTACGAGCAGTACTTC
TRBJ2-5 | 13 | TRBD2 | . | TRBV6-6 | CASRLSGRETQYF | TGTGCCAGCAGACTGAGCGGGAGGGAGACCCAGTACTTC
TRBJ1-6 | 19 | . | once | TRBV30 | CAWIRSDDSLSSYNSPLHF | TGTGCCTGGATACGATCGGACGACTCGCTAAGCTCCTATAATTCACCCCTCCACTTT
TRBJ1-5 | 13 | . | . | TRBV27 | CASSFQGTKPQHF | TGTGCCAGCAGTTTTCAGGGGACGAAGCCCCAGCATTTT
TRBJ2-3 | 16 | . | once | TRBV7-9 | CASSLALGGWTDTQYF | TGTGCCAGCAGCTTAGCTTTGGGGGGATGGACAGATACGCAGTATTTT
TRBJ2-2 | 13 | . | . | TRBV5-1 | CASSEGYTGELFF | TGCGCCAGCAGCGAGGGATACACCGGGGAGCTGTTTTTT
TRBJ1-4 | 18 | . | once | TRBV28 | CASSPPRQRSSANEKLFF | TGTGCCAGCAGTCCCCCGCGACAGCGATCGTCCGCTAATGAAAAACTGTTTTTT
TRBJ2-1 | 17 | TRBD2 | . | TRBV18 | CASSIAPASGSRDEQFF | TGTGCCAGCTCAATAGCACCAGCAAGCGGGAGTCGTGATGAGCAGTTCTTC
TRBJ2-3 | 15 | . | . | TRBV2 | CASSAPGGRADTQYF | TGTGCCAGCAGTGCCCCAGGGGGGCGCGCGGATACGCAGTATTTT
TRBJ2-1 | 13 | . | . | TRBV7-2 | CASSPTRGNEQFF | TGTGCCAGCAGCCCGACCAGGGGAAATGAGCAGTTCTTC
TRBJ2-3 | 14 | . | . | TRBV6-6 | CASSSSRFSDTQYF | TGTGCCAGCAGTTCCAGTCGTTTCTCAGATACGCAGTATTTT
TRBJ1-5 | 15 | . | few | TRBV27 | CASSFQGTANQPQHF | TGTGCCAGCAGTTTCCAGGGTACCGCTAATCAGCCCCAGCATTTT
TRBJ1-3 | 17 | TRBD1 | . | TRBV7-6 | CASSWRDRGNSGNTIYF | TGTGCCAGCAGCTGGAGGGACAGGGGCAACTCTGGAAACACCATATATTTT
TRBJ2-1 | 17 | TRBD2 | . | TRBV27 | CASSSLAGGLSYNEQFF | TGTGCCAGCAGCTCCTTAGCGGGGGGATTATCCTACAATGAGCAGTTCTTC
TRBJ2-3 | 16 | TRBD2 | . | TRBV27 | CATRQPGLRFADTQYF | TGTGCCACCAGACAACCGGGACTACGATTTGCAGATACGCAGTATTTT
TRBJ2-5 | 14 | . | . | TRBV5-4 | CASSLDSRTETQYF | TGTGCCAGCAGCTTAGATAGCCGGACTGAGACCCAGTACTTC
TRBJ1-1 | 13 | . | . | TRBV6-5 | CASTSPGDTEAFF | TGTGCCAGCACCTCCCCGGGTGATACTGAAGCTTTCTTT
TRBJ2-7 | 17 | . | . | TRBV28 | CASSLGSRLVVGYEQYF | TGTGCCAGCAGTTTAGGGAGCCGACTTGTAGTGGGGTACGAGCAGTACTTC
TRBJ2-1 | 17 | . | . | TRBV7-3 | CASSLTGSVSSYNEQFF | TGTGCCAGCAGCTTAACTGGGTCGGTGAGCTCCTACAATGAGCAGTTCTTC
TRBJ2-1 | 15 | . | . | TRBV27 | CASSAGTLGLDEQFF | TGTGCCAGCAGTGCCGGGACACTGGGTCTTGATGAGCAGTTCTTC
TRBJ1-2 | 13 | TRBD1 | . | TRBV6-5 | CASRGTGENGYTF | TGTGCCAGCAGGGGGACAGGGGAGAATGGCTACACCTTC
TRBJ2-1 | 13 | . | . | TRBV5-6 | CASSLAGEDKQFF | TGTGCCAGCAGCTTGGCCGGGGAGGATAAGCAGTTCTTC
TRBJ2-2 | 14 | . | . | TRBV19 | CASSINSATGELFF | TGTGCCAGTAGTATAAATAGTGCCACCGGGGAGCTGTTTTTT
TRBJ2-2 | 15 | . | . | TRBV30 | CAWSVHPGVVGELFF | TGTGCCTGGAGTGTACATCCAGGGGTGGTCGGGGAGCTGTTTTTT
TRBJ1-2 | 15 | . | . | TRBV7-9 | CASSPTDRSGYGYTF | TGTGCCAGCAGCCCGACTGACCGATCTGGGTATGGCTACACCTTC
TRBJ1-5 | 15 | TRBD1 | . | TRBV28 | CASRAPDREVQPQHF | TGTGCCAGCAGGGCCCCTGACAGGGAGGTGCAGCCCCAGCATTTT
TRBJ2-7 | 13 | TRBD1 | . | TRBV2 | CASTRGPFYEQYF | TGTGCCAGCACCAGGGGGCCCTTTTACGAGCAGTACTTC
TRBJ2-6 | 18 | . | . | TRBV5-4 | CASRETGTAAPGANVLTF | TGTGCCAGCAGGGAAACCGGGACGGCGGCCCCTGGGGCCAACGTCCTGACTTTC
TRBJ1-1 | 16 | TRBD1 | . | TRBV7-2 | CASSLGQAGTGTKAFF | TGTGCCAGCAGCTTAGGGCAGGCGGGGACAGGTACTAAAGCTTTCTTT
TRBJ2-3 | 13 | . | . | TRBV6-5 | CASSRGGTDTQYF | TGTGCCAGCAGCCGCGGGGGCACAGATACGCAGTATTTT
TRBJ2-3 | 15 | . | . | TRBV2 | CASSYQRGSTDTQYF | TGTGCCAGCAGTTACCAGAGGGGGAGCACAGATACGCAGTATTTT